The TCR beta chain described here comes from a study of beta chain features in type 1 diabetes. Across the whole study: Healthy donors resembled patients in age, gender and cell yields. Study-wide results and limits: Type 1 diabetes patients showed fewer insertions and more deletions at VDJ junctions. Relative to healthy donors, patients appeared to have naive, central memory and Treg TCRB repertoires that were more similar.

CDR1 and CDR2 from the germline V gene are GTSNPN and SVGIG (reference sequence). The ends lost 7 bases at V and 5 bases at J; junction bases unmatched: 14. CDR3 length equals 15 residues. About this clone itself: Its antigen is unidentified.

Reverse transcription of all isolated RNA meant that expressed TCRB transcripts were sequenced. Here immunoSEQ multiplex PCR was the method, and the copy in TCRdb shows in-frame clones only, minus some. The table lists 200,000 to 250,000 clones, over 8.5% of them singletons. Sorting that relied on CD45RO/CCR7/CD25/CD127/CD95/CD27 yielded CD4+ naive, central memory, regulatory and stem cell-like memory cells. The rearrangement links TRBV30 to TRBJ2-1; 7 nucleotides line up with TRBD2. The clonotype was recovered from a woman aged 18-29 years in good health. The sequenced sample consisted of naive CD4+ T cells from blood. In DNA, the CDR3 is TGTGCCTCCTTAAGCGGCGGGAGCGTCCACAATGAGCAGTTCTTC. As protein: CASLSGGSVHNEQFF.